This TCR beta chain emerged from a study of Graves' ophthalmopathy and Graves' hyperthyroidism. Findings of the study overall: In separating ophthalmopathy from stable hyperthyroidism, a 13-signature model achieved 85% to 90% sensitivity and 81.08% specificity. Blood samples also showed most expanded thyroid clonotypes exceeding 0.001 frequency.

Researchers took RNA transcripts and amplified TCR beta CDR3 regions from them. Second-round multiplex PCR came after a first-round RT-PCR that employed HTBI primers. TCRdb reprocessed the multiplex PCR reads via MiXCR and lists one record per CDR3 protein. The table records over a million distinct CDR3 sequences, less than 45% of them present only once. Germline V gene sequence: CDR1 SEHNR, CDR2 FQNEAQ (reference sequence). This CDR3 is built from 15 residues. Participants with hyperthyroidism, aged 18 to 65, were newly diagnosed with under 2 months' duration. Patients were diagnosed from clinical symptoms, serum thyroxine, TRAb, thyroid ultrasound and orbital computed tomography. This clonotype was counted between two and nine times. The antigen remains undetermined.

This sequence originates from an adult man with Graves' hyperthyroidism. The sequencing input was peripheral blood or thyroid tissue (not recorded which). The chain couples TRBV7-9 to TRBJ1-1; D gene ambiguous. DNA for the CDR3: TGTGTTGGGCGGCAGGCCGTTGGGAGGAACACTGAAGCTTTCTTT. This gives the protein CVGRQAVGRNTEAFF.